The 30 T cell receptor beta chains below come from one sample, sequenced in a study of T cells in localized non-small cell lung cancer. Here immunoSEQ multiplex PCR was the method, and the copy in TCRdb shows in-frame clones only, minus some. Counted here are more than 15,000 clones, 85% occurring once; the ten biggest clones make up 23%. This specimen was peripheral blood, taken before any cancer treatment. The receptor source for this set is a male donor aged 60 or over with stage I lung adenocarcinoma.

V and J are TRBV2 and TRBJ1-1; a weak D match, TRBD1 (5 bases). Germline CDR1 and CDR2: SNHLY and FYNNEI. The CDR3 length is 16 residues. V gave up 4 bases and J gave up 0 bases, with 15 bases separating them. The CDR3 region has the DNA TGTGCCAGCAGTGTAGCCCAGCAGGGCCTGAACACTGAAGCTTTCTTT. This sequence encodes CASSVAQQGLNTEAFF.

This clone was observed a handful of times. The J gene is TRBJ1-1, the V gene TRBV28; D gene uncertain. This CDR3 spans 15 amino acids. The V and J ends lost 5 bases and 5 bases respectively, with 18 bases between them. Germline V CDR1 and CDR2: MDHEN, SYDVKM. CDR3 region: CASSPGREDETEAFF. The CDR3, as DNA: TGTGCCAGCAGTCCAGGACGCGAAGATGAAACTGAAGCTTTCTTT. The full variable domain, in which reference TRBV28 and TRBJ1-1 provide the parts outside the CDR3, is DVKVTQSSRYLVKRTGEKVFLECVQDMDHENMFWYRQDPGLGLRLIYFSYDVKMKEKGDIPEGYSVSREKKERFSLILESASTNQTSMYLCASSPGREDETEAFFGQGTRLTVV.

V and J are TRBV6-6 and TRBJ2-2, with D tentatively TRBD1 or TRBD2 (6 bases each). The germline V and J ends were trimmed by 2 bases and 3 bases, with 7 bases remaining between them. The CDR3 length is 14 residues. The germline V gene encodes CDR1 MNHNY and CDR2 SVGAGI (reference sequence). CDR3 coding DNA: TGTGCCAGCAGTTACGGGGGGCACACCGGGGAGCTGTTTTTT. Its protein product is CASSYGGHTGELFF.

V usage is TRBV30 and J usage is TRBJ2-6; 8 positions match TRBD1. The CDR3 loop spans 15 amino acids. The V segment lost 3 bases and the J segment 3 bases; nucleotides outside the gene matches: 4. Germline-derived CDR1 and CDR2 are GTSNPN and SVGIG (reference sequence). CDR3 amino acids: CAWSAGTGGANVLTF. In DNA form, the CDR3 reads TGTGCCTGGAGCGCCGGGACAGGTGGGGCCAACGTCCTGACTTTC. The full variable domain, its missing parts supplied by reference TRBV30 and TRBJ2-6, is SQTIHQWPATLVQPVGSPLSLECTVEGTSNPNLYWYRQAAGRGLQLLFYSVGIGQISSEVPQNLSASRPQDRQFILSSKKLLLSDSGFYLCAWSAGTGGANVLTFGAGSRLTVL.

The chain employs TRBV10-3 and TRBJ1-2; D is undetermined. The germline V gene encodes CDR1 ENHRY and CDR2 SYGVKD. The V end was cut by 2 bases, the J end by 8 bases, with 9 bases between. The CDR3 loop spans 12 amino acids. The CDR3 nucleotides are TGTGCCATCAGTGAGCGCGGACGCGGCTACACCTTC. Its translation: CAISERGRGYTF.

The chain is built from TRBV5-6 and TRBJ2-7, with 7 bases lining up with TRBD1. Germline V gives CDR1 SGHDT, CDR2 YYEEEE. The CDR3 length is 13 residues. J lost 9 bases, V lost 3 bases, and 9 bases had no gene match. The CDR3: CASSSDRIAVQYF. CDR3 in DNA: TGTGCCAGCAGCTCGGACAGGATTGCGGTGCAGTACTTC.

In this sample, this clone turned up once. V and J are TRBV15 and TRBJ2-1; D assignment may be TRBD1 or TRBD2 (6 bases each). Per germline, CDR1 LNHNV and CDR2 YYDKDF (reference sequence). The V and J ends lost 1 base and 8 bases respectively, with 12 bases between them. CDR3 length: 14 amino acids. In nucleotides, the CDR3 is TGTGCCACCAGCAGAGCTGCCGGGGGCGATGAGCAGTTCTTC. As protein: CATSRAAGGDEQFF.

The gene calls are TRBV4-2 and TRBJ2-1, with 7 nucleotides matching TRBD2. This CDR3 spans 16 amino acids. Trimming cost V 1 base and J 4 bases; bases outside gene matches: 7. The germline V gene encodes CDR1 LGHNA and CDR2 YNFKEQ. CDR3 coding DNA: TGTGCCAGCAGCCAAGCCCGGGACTACCTTTACAATGAGCAGTTCTTC. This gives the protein CASSQARDYLYNEQFF.

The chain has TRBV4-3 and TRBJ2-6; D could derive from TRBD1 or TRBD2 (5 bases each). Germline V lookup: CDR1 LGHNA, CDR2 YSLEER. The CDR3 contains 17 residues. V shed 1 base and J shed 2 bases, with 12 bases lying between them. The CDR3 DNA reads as TGCGCCAGCAGCCAAGCCAAGGGGCGGGCTGGGGCCAACGTCCTGACTTTC. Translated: CASSQAKGRAGANVLTF.

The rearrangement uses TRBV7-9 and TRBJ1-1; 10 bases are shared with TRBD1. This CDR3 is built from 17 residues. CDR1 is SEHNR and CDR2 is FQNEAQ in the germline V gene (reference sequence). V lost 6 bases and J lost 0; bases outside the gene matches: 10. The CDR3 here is CASSPLDRGLVNTEAFF. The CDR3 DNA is TGTGCCAGCAGTCCACTCGACAGGGGGCTGGTGAACACTGAAGCTTTCTTT.

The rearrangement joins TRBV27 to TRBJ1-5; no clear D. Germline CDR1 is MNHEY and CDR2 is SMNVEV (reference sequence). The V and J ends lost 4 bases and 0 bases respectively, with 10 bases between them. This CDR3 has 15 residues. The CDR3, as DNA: TGTGCCAGCAGTTCCTGGGGTAATAGCAATCAGCCCCAGCATTTT. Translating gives CASSSWGNSNQPQHF.

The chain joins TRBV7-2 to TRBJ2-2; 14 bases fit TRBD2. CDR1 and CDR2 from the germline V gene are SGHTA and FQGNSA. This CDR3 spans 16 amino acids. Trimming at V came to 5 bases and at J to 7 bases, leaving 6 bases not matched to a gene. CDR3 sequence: CASSPRLAGGSGELFF. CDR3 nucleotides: TGTGCCAGCAGCCCCCGACTAGCGGGGGGGAGCGGGGAGCTGTTTTTT.

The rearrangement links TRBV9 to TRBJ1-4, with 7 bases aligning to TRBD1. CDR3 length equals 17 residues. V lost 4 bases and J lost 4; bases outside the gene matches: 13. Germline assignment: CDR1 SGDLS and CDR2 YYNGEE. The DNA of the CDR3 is TGTGCCAGCAGCACGCCTCGGGCGGGACAGCTTAATGAAAAACTGTTTTTT. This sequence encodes CASSTPRAGQLNEKLFF.

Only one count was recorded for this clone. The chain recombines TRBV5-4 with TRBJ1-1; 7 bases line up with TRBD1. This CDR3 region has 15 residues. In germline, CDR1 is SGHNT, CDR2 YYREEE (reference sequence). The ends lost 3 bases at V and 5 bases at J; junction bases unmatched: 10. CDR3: CASSYTQGVGTEAFF. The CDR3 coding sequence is TGTGCCAGCAGCTACACCCAGGGGGTTGGTACTGAAGCTTTCTTT.

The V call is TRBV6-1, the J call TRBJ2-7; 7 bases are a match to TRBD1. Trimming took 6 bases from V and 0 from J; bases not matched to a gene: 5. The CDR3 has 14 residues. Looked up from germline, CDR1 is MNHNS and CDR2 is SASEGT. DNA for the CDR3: TGTGCCAGCAGCCTCGGGACAGCCTCCTACGAGCAGTACTTC. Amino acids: CASSLGTASYEQYF.

CDR3 nucleotides: TGTGCCAGCAGAACCGGGACGGTCTCCTACGAGCAGTACTTC. The encoded protein is CASRTGTVSYEQYF. The V gene is TRBV6-6, the J gene TRBJ2-7; tentatively, D is TRBD1 or TRBD2 (5 bases each). The ends were cut back, 6 bases at V and 0 bases at J, with 12 bases in the middle. The CDR3 is made up of 14 amino acids. Germline V lookup: CDR1 MNHNY, CDR2 SVGAGI (reference sequence).

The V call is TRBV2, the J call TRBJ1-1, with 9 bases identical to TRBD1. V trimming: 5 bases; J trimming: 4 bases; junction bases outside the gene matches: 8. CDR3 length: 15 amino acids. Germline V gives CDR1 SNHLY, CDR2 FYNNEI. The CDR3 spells CASSPLDRGSTEAFF. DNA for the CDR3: TGTGCCAGCAGTCCTTTGGACAGGGGAAGCACTGAAGCTTTCTTT.

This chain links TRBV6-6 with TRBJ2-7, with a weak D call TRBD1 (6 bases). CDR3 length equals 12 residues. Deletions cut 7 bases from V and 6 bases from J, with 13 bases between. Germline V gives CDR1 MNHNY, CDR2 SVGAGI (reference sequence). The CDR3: CASTGGLREQYF. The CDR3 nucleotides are TGTGCCAGCACTGGGGGCCTTCGCGAGCAGTACTTC.

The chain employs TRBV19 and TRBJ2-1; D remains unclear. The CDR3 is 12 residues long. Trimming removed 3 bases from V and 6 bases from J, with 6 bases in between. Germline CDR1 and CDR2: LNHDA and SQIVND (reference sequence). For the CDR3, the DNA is TGTGCCAGTAGTATTGGGTTCAATGAGCAGTTCTTC. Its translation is CASSIGFNEQFF.

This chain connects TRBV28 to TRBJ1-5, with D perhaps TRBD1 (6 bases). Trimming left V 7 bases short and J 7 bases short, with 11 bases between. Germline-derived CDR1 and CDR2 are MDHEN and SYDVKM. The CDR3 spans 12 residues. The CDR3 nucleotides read TGTGCCAGCAAGATAGGGGGACAGCCCCAGCATTTT. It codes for CASKIGGQPQHF.

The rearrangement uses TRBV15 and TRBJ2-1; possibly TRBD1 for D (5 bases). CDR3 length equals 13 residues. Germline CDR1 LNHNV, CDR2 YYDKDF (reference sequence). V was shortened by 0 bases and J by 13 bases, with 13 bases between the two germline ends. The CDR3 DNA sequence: TGTGCCACCAGCAGAGATTTAGGGGTGATTCAGTTCTTC. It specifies CATSRDLGVIQFF.

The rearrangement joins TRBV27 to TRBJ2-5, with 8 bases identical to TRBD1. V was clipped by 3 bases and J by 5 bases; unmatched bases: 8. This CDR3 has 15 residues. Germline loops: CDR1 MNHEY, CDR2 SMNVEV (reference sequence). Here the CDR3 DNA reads TGTGCCAGCAGTTTCACTATGGACAGGGCTGAGACCCAGTACTTC. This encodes CASSFTMDRAETQYF.

CDR3 DNA: TGTGCCAGCAGTCACCTGAACACTGAAGCTTTCTTT. It yields the protein CASSHLNTEAFF. J is TRBJ1-1 and V is TRBV7-9; D remains unclear. The V and J ends lost 6 bases and 0 bases respectively, with 5 bases between them. This CDR3 is built from 12 residues. In germline, CDR1 is SEHNR, CDR2 FQNEAQ (reference sequence).

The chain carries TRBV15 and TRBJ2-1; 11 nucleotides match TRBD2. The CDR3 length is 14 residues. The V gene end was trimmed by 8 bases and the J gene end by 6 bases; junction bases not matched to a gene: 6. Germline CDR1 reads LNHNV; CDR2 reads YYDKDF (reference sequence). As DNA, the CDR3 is TGTGCCACCCGTCAACTAGCGGGAGCCAATGAGCAGTTCTTC. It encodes CATRQLAGANEQFF.

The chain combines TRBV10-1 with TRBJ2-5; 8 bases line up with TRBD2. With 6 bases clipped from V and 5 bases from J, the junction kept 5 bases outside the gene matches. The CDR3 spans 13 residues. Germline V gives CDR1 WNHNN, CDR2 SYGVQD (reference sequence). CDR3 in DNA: TGCGCCAGCAGCCCCTCGGGAGGGGAGACCCAGTACTTC. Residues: CASSPSGGETQYF.

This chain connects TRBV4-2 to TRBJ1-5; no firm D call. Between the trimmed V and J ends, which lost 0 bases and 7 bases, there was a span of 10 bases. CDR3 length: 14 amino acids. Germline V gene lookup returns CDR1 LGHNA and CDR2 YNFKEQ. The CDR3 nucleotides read TGTGCCAGCAGCCAAGATCTTTCCAAGCAGCCCCAGCATTTT. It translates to CASSQDLSKQPQHF.

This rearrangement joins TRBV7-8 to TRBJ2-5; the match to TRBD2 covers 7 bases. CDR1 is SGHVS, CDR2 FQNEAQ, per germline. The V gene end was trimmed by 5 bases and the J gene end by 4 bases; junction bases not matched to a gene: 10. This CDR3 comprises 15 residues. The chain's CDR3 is CASSKGRAGRETQYF. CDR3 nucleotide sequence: TGTGCCAGCAGCAAGGGGAGGGCGGGAAGAGAGACCCAGTACTTC.

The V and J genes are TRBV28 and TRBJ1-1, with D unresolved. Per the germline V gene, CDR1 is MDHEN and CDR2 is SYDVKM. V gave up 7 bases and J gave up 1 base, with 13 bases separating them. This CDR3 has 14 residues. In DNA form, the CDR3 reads TGTGCCAGCAACGTGTACTACTCGAACACTGAAGCTTTCTTT. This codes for CASNVYYSNTEAFF.

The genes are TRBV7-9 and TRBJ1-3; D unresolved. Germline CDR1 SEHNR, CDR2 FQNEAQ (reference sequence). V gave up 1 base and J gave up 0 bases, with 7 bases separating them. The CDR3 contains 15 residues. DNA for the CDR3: TGTGCCAGCAGCTTAGAATTGGTCTCTGGAAACACCATATATTTT. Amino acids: CASSLELVSGNTIYF.

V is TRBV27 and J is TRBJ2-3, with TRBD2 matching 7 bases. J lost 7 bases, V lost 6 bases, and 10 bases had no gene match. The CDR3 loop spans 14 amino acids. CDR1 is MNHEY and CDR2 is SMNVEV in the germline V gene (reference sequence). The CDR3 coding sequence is TGTGCCAGCAGCCTGAAAGCGGGGACCTATACGCAGTATTTT. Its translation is CASSLKAGTYTQYF.